The entry that follows covers one T cell receptor (beta chain) sequence. Those enrolled in Seattle joined during active infection and were followed longitudinally afterward. These data originate in a study of blood T cell repertoires in COVID-19. Study information: From T cells, B-cell-depleted T cells, or PBMCs came the material, which was cDNA or gDNA.

Trimming cost V 8 bases and J 0 bases, with 17 bases left between them. The germline V gene encodes CDR1 MNHEY and CDR2 SMNVEV (reference sequence). The CDR3 is 16 residues long. The table came from immunoSEQ multiplex PCR; TCRdb's copy has only in-frame clones and leaves some out. This repertoire shows 150,000 or so clones, 80% to 95% found once; its top ten account for roughly 4.8%. The clonotype was recovered from a man aged 25 to 40 with COVID-19, enrolled during active disease. J is TRBJ2-4 and V is TRBV27; D may be TRBD1 (6 bases). Specimen: peripheral blood. The CDR3 region has the DNA TGTGCCAGCTCCGAGTTTGCAGGGGTAGCCAAAAACATTCAGTACTTC. Translating gives CASSEFAGVAKNIQYF.